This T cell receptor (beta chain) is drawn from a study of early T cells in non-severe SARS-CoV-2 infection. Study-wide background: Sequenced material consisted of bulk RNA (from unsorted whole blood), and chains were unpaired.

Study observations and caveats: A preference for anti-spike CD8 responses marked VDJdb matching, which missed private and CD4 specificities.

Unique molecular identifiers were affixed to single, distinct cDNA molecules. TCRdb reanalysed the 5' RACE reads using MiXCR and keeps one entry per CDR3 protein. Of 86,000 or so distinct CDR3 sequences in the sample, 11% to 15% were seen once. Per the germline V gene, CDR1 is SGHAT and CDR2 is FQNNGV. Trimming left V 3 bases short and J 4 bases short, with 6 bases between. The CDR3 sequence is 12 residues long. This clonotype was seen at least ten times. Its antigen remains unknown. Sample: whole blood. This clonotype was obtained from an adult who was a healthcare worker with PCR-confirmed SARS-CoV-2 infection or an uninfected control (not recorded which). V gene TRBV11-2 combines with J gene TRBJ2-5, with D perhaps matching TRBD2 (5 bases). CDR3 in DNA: TGTGCCAGCAGCTTCCGGGGAGAGACCCAGTACTTC. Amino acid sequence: CASSFRGETQYF.